The 14 T cell receptor beta chains below all came from one sample that was sequenced in a study of PD-1 and CTLA-4 blockade in melanoma. Repertoires were generated with immunoSEQ multiplex PCR, while TCRdb's copy carries only in-frame clones and drops some. The profile shows nearly 30,000 clones, 70% to 90% of them singletons. The sample here was CD8+ T cells from peripheral blood, taken before anti-PD-1 treatment. The receptor set was obtained from a human donor with melanoma.

The gene calls are TRBV30 and TRBJ2-5, with 11 bases that match TRBD2. Per the germline V gene, CDR1 is GTSNPN and CDR2 is SVGIG (reference sequence). The ends lost 2 bases at V and 3 bases at J; junction bases unmatched: 5. The CDR3 consists of 15 residues. CDR3 in DNA: TGTGCCTGGAGTACTCTGACTAGCGGGAAAGAGACCCAGTACTTC. As protein: CAWSTLTSGKETQYF.

The chain combines TRBV29-1 with TRBJ1-1; no clear D gene. The germline V gene has CDR1 SQVTM and CDR2 ANQGSEA. Trimming shortened V by 2 bases and J by 11 bases, and 15 bases separated the two germline ends. The CDR3 is 12 amino acids. This chain's CDR3 is CSVELNEVDAFF. Here the CDR3 DNA reads TGCAGCGTTGAACTGAACGAGGTGGACGCTTTCTTT.

The chain employs TRBV27 and TRBJ1-1; D may be TRBD1 (6 bases). CDR1 and CDR2 from the germline V gene are MNHEY and SMNVEV (reference sequence). Trimming removed 3 bases from V and 8 bases from J, with 13 bases in between. The CDR3 is 13 amino acids. For the CDR3, the DNA is TGTGCCAGCAGTTTGGGGGGCGGCCTCGAAGCTTTCTTT. Translation: CASSLGGGLEAFF.

The chain recombines TRBV10-2 with TRBJ2-3; possible D gene TRBD2, 7 bases. CDR3 size: 16 residues. The V and J ends lost 7 bases and 1 base respectively, with 18 bases between them. Per the germline V gene, CDR1 is WSHSY and CDR2 is SAAADI. The CDR3: CASTEGGNGGTDTQYF. In DNA, the CDR3 is TGCGCCAGCACCGAGGGGGGGAACGGAGGCACAGATACGCAGTATTTT.

This clone was seen only a few times. The gene calls are TRBV3-1 (or the pseudogene TRBV3-2) and TRBJ1-5; 7 nucleotides align to TRBD1. V shed 3 bases and J 5 bases; nucleotides not matched to a gene: 4. The length of the CDR3 is 14 residues. Looked up from germline, CDR1 is LGHDT and CDR2 is YNNKEL (reference sequence). As DNA, the CDR3 is TGTGCCAGCAGCCATGGACAGGCGTATCAGCCCCAGCATTTT. Its translation: CASSHGQAYQPQHF.

The chain is built from TRBV7-9 and TRBJ2-3; 10 positions agree with TRBD1. The CDR3 has 16 residues. CDR1 and CDR2 (germline): SEHNR, FQNEAQ (reference sequence). V lost 5 bases to trimming and J lost 4 bases; unmatched junction nucleotides: 9. The CDR3 region has the DNA TGTGCCAGCAGCGAATCGACAGGGGGCAGGTCAGATACGCAGTATTTT. Amino acids: CASSESTGGRSDTQYF.

J is TRBJ2-2 and V is TRBV5-4; TRBD1 matches 9 bases. Losses at the gene ends were 0 bases for V and 0 bases for J; bases not matched to a gene: 6. CDR1 is SGHNT, CDR2 YYREEE, per germline (reference sequence). The CDR3 runs to 18 residues. The CDR3 protein is CASSLEPGQGPNTGELFF. The DNA of the CDR3 is TGTGCCAGCAGCTTGGAACCGGGACAGGGACCGAACACCGGGGAGCTGTTTTTT.

J is TRBJ2-5 and V is TRBV15, with D perhaps TRBD1 or TRBD2 (5 bases each). CDR1 is LNHNV and CDR2 is YYDKDF in the germline V gene (reference sequence). The CDR3 has 18 amino acids. V dropped 0 bases and J dropped 1 base, with 18 bases sitting between them. CDR3 coding DNA: TGTGCCACCAGCAGAGATGAAGGGCCTCCCGGGGCCCAAGAGACCCAGTACTTC. This encodes CATSRDEGPPGAQETQYF. Full variable domain (missing parts from reference TRBV15 and TRBJ2-5): DAMVIQNPRYQVTQFGKPVTLSCSQTLNHNVMYWYQQKSSQAPKLLFHYYDKDFNNEADTPDNFQSRRPNTSFCFLDIRSPGLGDTAMYLCATSRDEGPPGAQETQYFGPGTRLLVL.

This chain uses TRBV6-5 with TRBJ2-7; weak D call: TRBD1 (5 bases). Trimming took off 6 bases at V and 2 bases at J, with 11 bases between the two ends. The CDR3 runs to 13 residues. Germline V CDR1 and CDR2: MNHEY, SVGAGI. The CDR3 sequence is CASSPDSPYEQYF. The DNA of the CDR3 is TGTGCCAGCAGCCCCGACAGCCCCTACGAGCAGTACTTC.

The rearrangement joins TRBV18 to TRBJ1-1; D not certain. The CDR3 is made up of 13 amino acids. Trimming stripped 2 bases from V and 1 base from J, with 5 bases between. Germline V lookup: CDR1 KGHSH, CDR2 LQKENI. The CDR3, as DNA: TGTGCCAGCTCACCAGTAAGGAACACTGAAGCTTTCTTT. It translates to CASSPVRNTEAFF. Full variable domain (outside the CDR3, taken from reference TRBV18 and TRBJ1-1): NAGVMQNPRHLVRRRGQEARLRCSPMKGHSHVYWYRQLPEEGLKFMVYLQKENIIDESGMPKERFSAEFPKEGPSILRIQQVVRGDSAAYFCASSPVRNTEAFFGQGTRLTVV.

The rearrangement joins TRBV14 to TRBJ2-5; maybe TRBD2 (5 bases). Germline values: CDR1 SGHDN, CDR2 FVKESK. The V end lost 6 bases, the J end lost 5 bases, and 10 bases lay between the germline ends. This CDR3 region has 12 residues. The CDR3 nucleotides read TGTGCCAGCAGTGTCGGGGTGGAGACCCAGTACTTC. Amino acid sequence: CASSVGVETQYF.

This clone was recorded a few times. This chain connects TRBV7-9 to TRBJ1-1; 7 bases are shared with TRBD1. The J segment lost 6 bases and the V segment lost 5 bases, leaving 12 bases of the junction unmatched. CDR1 is SEHNR, CDR2 FQNEAQ, per germline (reference sequence). The CDR3 totals 15 residues. The CDR3 sequence: CASSRSTGMGAEAFF. The CDR3 DNA reads TGTGCCAGCAGCCGTTCGACAGGGATGGGCGCTGAAGCTTTCTTT.

This chain uses TRBV15 with TRBJ2-7; 8 nucleotides line up with TRBD2. The germline gives CDR1 LNHNV, CDR2 YYDKDF (reference sequence). The CDR3 consists of 14 residues. The junction had 5 bases not matched to a gene; V was cut back by 1 base and J by 6 bases. The CDR3 here is CATSRVGAGGEQYF. CDR3 bases: TGTGCCACCAGCAGAGTAGGGGCGGGGGGCGAGCAGTACTTC.

The chain carries TRBV28 and TRBJ1-2; weak D call: TRBD1 (6 bases). CDR1 and CDR2 (germline): MDHEN, SYDVKM. Trimming took off 3 bases at V and 6 bases at J, with 11 bases between the two ends. CDR3 length equals 13 residues. The CDR3 sequence is CASSFRQVDGYTF. CDR3 in DNA: TGTGCCAGCAGTTTTCGACAGGTCGATGGCTACACCTTC.